These 19 T cell receptor beta chains share one sample of origin, sequenced in a study of T cells in Graves' hyperthyroidism and ophthalmopathy. Template material for amplifying TCR beta CDR3 regions consisted of RNA transcripts. The HTBI primer set drove a first-round RT-PCR of the TCR CDR3. TCRdb reprocessed the multiplex PCR reads with MiXCR, giving one entry per CDR3 protein. Among around 300,000 distinct CDR3 sequences listed, 13% to 15% were seen once. The specimen was blood. All receptors derive from a woman in her forties or fifties with Graves' hyperthyroidism that later progressed to Graves' ophthalmopathy.

V is TRBV24-1 and J is TRBJ2-3; D unclear. V was clipped by 6 bases and J by 1 base, with 10 bases between them. CDR3 length: 14 amino acids. CDR1 KGHDR and CDR2 SFDVKD come from the germline V gene. CDR3 loop: CATSSASGTDTQYF. The CDR3 coding sequence is TGTGCCACCAGTTCAGCTAGTGGCACAGATACGCAGTATTTT.

The table lists this clonotype with many counts. This rearrangement joins TRBV20-1 to TRBJ2-1; 12 bases fit TRBD2. Germline-derived CDR1 and CDR2 are DFQATT and SNEGSKA (reference sequence). There are 18 residues in the CDR3. V was pared by 3 bases and J by 7 bases, with 16 bases of the junction left unmatched. CDR3 residues: CSASWRIRTSGDHNEQFF. The CDR3 DNA is TGCAGTGCTAGTTGGCGAATTCGGACTAGCGGGGATCATAATGAGCAGTTCTTC.

This clonotype was seen a handful of times. Being one base from a much bigger clone, this may be a read error. The chain joins TRBV24-1 to TRBJ1-1; no reliable D call. This CDR3 is built from 12 residues. Germline V gene sequence: CDR1 KGHDR, CDR2 SFDVKD. CDR3 sequence: CATSDYNTKAFF. The CDR3 bases are TGTGCCACCAGTGATTATAACACTAAAGCTTTCTTT.

This clonotype was found many times. J is TRBJ1-5 and V is TRBV12-3 or TRBV12-4; TRBD1 might be the D (6 bases). This CDR3 is built from 14 residues. Trimming stripped 7 bases from V and 3 bases from J, with 13 bases between. The CDR3 nucleotides read TGTGCCAGCACTCTTGGGGGCCACAATCAGCCCCAGCATTTT. Translating gives CASTLGGHNQPQHF.

This clonotype was seen many times. The V call is TRBV9, the J call TRBJ1-1; D ambiguous. Looked up from germline, CDR1 is SGDLS and CDR2 is YYNGEE. There are 14 residues in the CDR3. Between the trimmed V and J ends, which lost 2 bases and 1 base, there was a span of 9 bases. The CDR3 reads CASSVADTNTEAFF. For the CDR3, the DNA is TGTGCCAGCAGCGTCGCGGATACGAACACTGAAGCTTTCTTT.

This chain connects TRBV9 to TRBJ1-3, with D unclear. The CDR3 runs 18 residues. Germline assignment: CDR1 SGDLS and CDR2 YYNGEE. Trimming removed 0 bases from V and 3 bases from J, with 19 bases in between. The CDR3 here is CASSVDPLRSGVGNTIYF. CDR3 nucleotides: TGTGCCAGCAGCGTAGATCCCCTAAGGTCAGGAGTTGGAAACACCATATATTTT. Combining the CDR3 with reference TRBV9 and TRBJ1-3 gives the whole variable domain DSGVTQTPKHLITATGQRVTLRCSPRSGDLSVYWYQQSLDQGLQFLIQYYNGEERAKGNILERFSAQQFPDLHSELNLSSLELGDSALYFCASSVDPLRSGVGNTIYFGEGSWLTVV.

V and J are TRBV5-1 and TRBJ2-1; tentatively, D is TRBD2 (7 bases). The V end was cut by 0 bases, the J end by 2 bases, with 12 bases between. This CDR3 has 16 amino acids. Germline assignment: CDR1 SGHRS and CDR2 YFSETQ. CDR3 in amino acids: CASSLGGGGAYNEQFF. DNA for the CDR3: TGCGCCAGCAGCTTGGGGGGGGGGGGCGCCTACAATGAGCAGTTCTTC. Using reference TRBV5-1 and TRBJ2-1 for the parts outside the CDR3, the full variable domain is KAGVTQTPRYLIKTRGQQVTLSCSPISGHRSVSWYQQTPGQGLQFLFEYFSETQRNKGNFPGRFSGRQFSNSRSEMNVSTLELGDSALYLCASSLGGGGAYNEQFFGPGTRLTVL.

V usage is TRBV20-1 and J usage is TRBJ2-2, with 13 nucleotides matching TRBD2. This CDR3 comprises 12 residues. Trimming at V came to 7 bases and at J to 7 bases, leaving 0 bases not matched to a gene. Germline CDR1 reads DFQATT; CDR2 reads SNEGSKA (reference sequence). For the CDR3, the DNA is TGCAGTGGGACTAGCGGGAGCGGGGAGCTGTTTTTT. It is translated as CSGTSGSGELFF.

The chain employs TRBV7-3 and TRBJ2-3; 8 nucleotides align to TRBD2. The germline gives CDR1 SGHTA, CDR2 FQGTGA. CDR3 length: 16 residues. The J segment lost 0 bases and the V segment lost 5 bases, leaving 7 bases of the junction unmatched. The CDR3 loop reads CASSLLSSGSTDTQYF. CDR3 bases: TGTGCCAGCAGCCTCCTATCTAGCGGGAGCACAGATACGCAGTATTTT.

The sample holds many counts of this clonotype. J is TRBJ1-2 and V is TRBV28, with D tentatively TRBD1 (6 bases). The CDR3 sequence is 17 residues long. Germline values: CDR1 MDHEN, CDR2 SYDVKM. V was clipped by 2 bases and J by 4 bases, with 20 bases between them. This CDR3 is CASSLMGRGGDFYGYTF. In nucleotides, the CDR3 is TGTGCCAGCAGTTTAATGGGTAGAGGGGGAGACTTCTATGGCTACACCTTC.

The sample holds a few counts of this clonotype. This chain connects TRBV20-1 to TRBJ2-2; 10 bases map to TRBD1. The germline V gene has CDR1 DFQATT and CDR2 SNEGSKA (reference sequence). With 4 bases clipped from V and 6 bases from J, the junction kept 5 bases outside the gene matches. The CDR3 covers 14 residues. CDR3: CSATTGQGAGELFF. The CDR3 DNA reads TGCAGTGCTACTACTGGACAGGGGGCCGGGGAGCTGTTTTTT.

This sequence joins TRBV20-1 and TRBJ2-1; a possible D gene is TRBD2 (5 bases). V was cut by 3 bases and J by 9 bases, with 9 bases left in between. This CDR3 contains 11 residues. The germline CDR1 and CDR2 sequences are DFQATT and SNEGSKA (reference sequence). The CDR3 protein is CSARTNGEQFF. CDR3 nucleotides: TGCAGTGCTAGGACTAACGGTGAGCAGTTCTTC.

This clonotype appeared many times. The chain couples TRBV28 to TRBJ1-1, with 7 nucleotides matching TRBD1. V trimming: 6 bases; J trimming: 4 bases; junction bases outside the gene matches: 8. Germline V gene sequence: CDR1 MDHEN, CDR2 SYDVKM. The CDR3 is 14 residues long. CDR3: CASRVRGLGTEAFF. The CDR3 DNA reads TGTGCCAGCAGGGTAAGGGGGCTGGGCACTGAAGCTTTCTTT.

This clonotype has more than one count but fewer than ten. This may come from a read error, since a much larger clone is one base off. The gene calls are TRBV6-1 and TRBJ1-1, with D unclear. Germline lookup yields CDR1 MNHNS and CDR2 SASEGT. The CDR3 has 12 residues. CDR3 DNA sequence: TGTGCCAGCAGTAATCAGCTGATTGAAGCTCTCTTT. The encoded protein is CASSNQLIEALF.

At least ten counts were recorded for this clonotype. This chain uses TRBV29-1 with TRBJ2-1; D possibly corresponds to TRBD1 (5 bases). This CDR3 is 13 amino acids long. V dropped 4 bases and J dropped 3 bases, with 10 bases sitting between them. Germline loops: CDR1 SQVTM, CDR2 ANQGSEA. CDR3 residues: CSVGAGIYNEQFF. In DNA form, the CDR3 reads TGCAGCGTTGGGGCAGGGATCTACAATGAGCAGTTCTTC.

This clonotype was seen many times. This chain connects TRBV19 to TRBJ2-5, with D possibly matching TRBD1 (7 bases). Germline CDR1 LNHDA, CDR2 SQIVND (reference sequence). The CDR3 runs to 15 residues. V lost 5 bases and J lost 12, with 25 bases in between. DNA of the CDR3: TGTGCCAGTAGTTCAAGTCCCGGGACAGCGGGCCAAGAGTACTTC. Residues: CASSSSPGTAGQEYF.

This clonotype occurred many times. The gene calls are TRBV2 and TRBJ1-1, with TRBD1 as a possible D gene (6 bases). Germline CDR1 and CDR2: SNHLY and FYNNEI. V gave up 3 bases and J gave up 8 bases, with 10 bases separating them. CDR3 length: 12 amino acids. The CDR3 here is CASSEGGTEAFF. As DNA, the CDR3 is TGTGCCAGCAGTGAGGGGGGGACAGAAGCTTTCTTT.

This clonotype was picked up many times. This sequence joins TRBV20-1 and TRBJ2-5; 7 bases match TRBD1. Looked up from germline, CDR1 is DFQATT and CDR2 is SNEGSKA (reference sequence). The CDR3 runs to 12 residues. The V and J ends lost 6 bases and 2 bases, in that order; junction bases with no gene match: 3. DNA for the CDR3: TGCAGTGCCACGGGACAGCAAGAGACCCAGTACTTC. Protein: CSATGQQETQYF.

The rearrangement uses TRBV6-1 and TRBJ1-1, with TRBD1 identical over 8 bases. CDR3 size: 18 residues. Germline loops: CDR1 MNHNS, CDR2 SASEGT. J gave up 2 bases and V 0 bases, and 11 bases lay outside the gene matches. The CDR3 reads CASSEAGTGRGRNTEAFF. In DNA form, the CDR3 reads TGTGCCAGCAGTGAAGCCGGGACAGGACGAGGCCGCAACACTGAAGCTTTCTTT.